The TCR beta chain described here comes from a study of Ad26.COV2.S vaccination and SARS-CoV-2 variants (dated by TCRdb to about 2021). With respect to the entire study: Donors in the vaccine arm were drawn from COV1001, a multicentre, randomized, double-blind, placebo-controlled phase I-IIa trial testing Ad26.COV2.S in healthy adults. Trial participants were randomized into five groups of five: low-dose or high-dose Ad26.COV2.S given once or twice, or placebo on both occasions. Throughout the experiments and outcome assessment, investigators stayed blinded to trial group allocation. The TCR-sequenced set comprised approximately 32 samples: approximately 20 Ad26.COV2.S vaccine recipients, 5 placebo recipients and 8 SARS-CoV-2 convalescent individuals. Ad26.COV2.S was given intramuscularly at 5x10^10 or 1x10^11 viral particles, as a single shot or as two shots 56 days apart. TCRbeta repertoire sequencing served as the tool for gauging how specific and how broad the SARS-CoV-2-reactive T cell receptors were following Ad26.COV2.S vaccination.

The V end gives up 4 bases and the J end 3 bases, leaving 6 bases in the junction not matched to a gene. The germline V gene sets CDR1 to SGHTA and CDR2 to FQGNSA. The CDR3 runs 14 amino acids, cysteine and phenylalanine included. The DNA shown is the 42-base CDR3, in frame from base 1. On this clone itself: Its antigen remains undetermined. No much larger clone exists at a distance of one base, and base qualities are not known.

Broader findings and caveats from the paper: Substantial breadth of spike-specific CD8+ and CD4+ T cell responses was reported after vaccination. Vaccine and placebo recipients had comparable non-spike TCR breadth, which fits with the vaccine containing only spike. Spike-specific TCR breadth was higher in Ad26.COV2.S recipients than in placebo recipients (P = 0.0014). The authors noted that the TCR breadth and depth analyses may have underestimated total T cell responses. The study was not powered for comparison of responses between vaccine doses or regimens.

TCRbeta CDR3 regions were sequenced with the immunoSEQ Assay. After extraction, genomic DNA underwent amplification by bias-controlled multiplex PCR, followed by high-throughput sequencing. The authors processed their data as follows. To quantify the absolute abundance of each unique TCRbeta CDR3 region, sequences were collapsed and filtered. T cell fraction was estimated by normalization of TCRbeta template counts to usable DNA, with usable DNA being measured through amplification of reference genes present in all nucleated cells. Repertoire TCRs were annotated as SARS-CoV-2-specific when V gene, CDR3 amino acid sequence and J gene were exactly matched to a known reactive TCR set. MIRA supplied the reference SARS-CoV-2 TCR set, which was filtered for enrichment in COVID-19-positive ImmuneCODE repertoires so that public or cross-reactive TCRs were removed. Using the MIRA antigens, annotated TCRs were further analysed by specific ORF or by position within an ORF. Breadth was defined as annotated unique rearrangements over total unique productive rearrangements; depth was the summed frequency of those rearrangements. TCR breadth was compared between groups using two-sided Wilcoxon rank-sum tests. This immuneACCESS table, as held by TCRdb, lists in-frame sequences with V and J called but not all clones. Of the missing ones, under half trace to an unresolved V gene in checked studies; the others have no known cause. V and J calls plus clone size are reproduced from that table; the DNA served to infer D and trimming. Counted in this sample were about 680,000 clones; roughly 90% of them appeared once. About 1.5% of the sample is held by the ten biggest clonotypes.

In light of the paper, this sample's treatment or condition label describes: roughly 18 received Ad26.COV2.S at low or high dose, single or two shots; 5 received placebo; per-sample allocation not given. For vaccine and placebo recipients, repertoires were sequenced using samples collected on day 63 after the first injection. Cohort 1b enrolled 25 to 30 adults aged 18-55 years at a single site in Boston, USA, between 29 July and 7 August 2020. As a vaccine, Ad26.COV2.S was a replication-incompetent adenovirus type 26 vector that expressed a prefusion-stabilized SARS-CoV-2 spike protein derived from the original Wuhan strain.

This clonotype was sampled from a person aged 18-65 years who received the Ad26.COV2.S COVID-19 vaccine or a placebo. Here the chain combines TRBV7-2 and TRBJ2-7; 7 bases in between match TRBD2. Specimen: peripheral blood, collected in a trial of Ad26.COV2.S vaccine versus placebo. The DNA sequence is given as TGTGCCAGCAGCTCCCCTGGGACTATCTACGAGCAGTACTTC. The translation is CASSSPGTIYEQYF.